These 4 T cell receptor beta chains were sequenced from one sample in a study of blood T cells in healthy people across ages. The authors ran a second PCR of 7 to 11 cycles using a sample-barcoded 5' primer and a J-beta primer mix. TCRdb re-called the 5' RACE reads with MiXCR, one entry per CDR3 protein. Of 850,000 to 1,000,000 distinct CDR3 sequences listed, about 48% are singletons. Specimen: blood. Source of these receptors: a man aged 25-40 years in good health.

This clonotype was detected a few times. The chain employs TRBV5-1 and TRBJ2-5, with D perhaps matching TRBD1 (5 bases). Deletions cut 4 bases from V and 2 bases from J, with 15 bases between. CDR3 length equals 15 residues. Germline V gives CDR1 SGHRS, CDR2 YFSETQ. CDR3 nucleotide sequence: TGCGCCAGCAGCATGGGGCGAAACGTTCAAGAGACCCAGTACTTC. Protein: CASSMGRNVQETQYF.

Note on this clonotype: Germline is not matched at one junction end, which may reflect a read error. The genes are TRBV6-2 or TRBV6-3 and TRBJ2-3; TRBD2 is a possible D gene (7 bases). The CDR3 loop spans 15 amino acids. The germline CDR1 and CDR2 sequences are MNHEY and SVGEGT. The CDR3 region has the DNA TGTGCCGGCAGTTACTCGGGGGGCGGCACAGATACGCAGTATTTT. Translated: CAGSYSGGGTDTQYF.

The genes are TRBV5-6 and TRBJ2-6; a weak D match, TRBD1 (6 bases). V was clipped by 2 bases and J by 4 bases, with 13 bases between them. Germline CDR1 is SGHDT and CDR2 is YYEEEE. The CDR3 is 16 amino acids. The CDR3 loop is CASSFETGYGANVLTF. The CDR3 DNA reads as TGTGCCAGCAGCTTCGAAACAGGGTACGGGGCCAACGTCCTGACTTTC.

The chain is built from TRBV27 and TRBJ2-2; D perhaps matches TRBD2 (5 bases). Germline V gene sequence: CDR1 MNHEY, CDR2 SMNVEV (reference sequence). This CDR3 region has 16 residues. Trimming took off 0 bases at V and 3 bases at J, with 11 bases between the two ends. The CDR3: CASSLSGLAYTGELFF. CDR3 nucleotides: TGTGCCAGCAGTTTATCAGGACTCGCCTACACCGGGGAGCTGTTTTTT.